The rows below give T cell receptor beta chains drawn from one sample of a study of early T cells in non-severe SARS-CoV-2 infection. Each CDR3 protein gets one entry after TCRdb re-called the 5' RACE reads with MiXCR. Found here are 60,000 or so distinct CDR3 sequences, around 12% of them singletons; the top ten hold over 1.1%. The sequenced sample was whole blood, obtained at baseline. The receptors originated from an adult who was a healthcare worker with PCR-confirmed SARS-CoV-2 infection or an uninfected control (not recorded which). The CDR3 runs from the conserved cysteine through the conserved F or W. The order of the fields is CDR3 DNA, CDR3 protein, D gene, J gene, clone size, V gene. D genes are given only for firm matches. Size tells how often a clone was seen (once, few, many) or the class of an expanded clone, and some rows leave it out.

CDR3 DNA: TGTGCCAGCAGTTCCGACAGGGGTCAGCGAGCTTTCTTT
CDR3 protein: CASSSDRGQRAFF
D gene: TRBD1
J gene: TRBJ1-1
clone size: -
V gene: TRBV12-3/TRBV12-4

CDR3 DNA: TGCAGCGTTCAATACATGAACACTGAAGCTTTCTTT
CDR3 protein: CSVQYMNTEAFF
D gene: -
J gene: TRBJ1-1
clone size: few
V gene: TRBV29-1

CDR3 DNA: TGTGCCAGCAGCGGAGGACAGGGCACAGATACGCAGTATTTT
CDR3 protein: CASSGGQGTDTQYF
D gene: TRBD1
J gene: TRBJ2-3
clone size: few
V gene: TRBV6-5

CDR3 DNA: TGTGCCAGCAGCTTCGGCAGCGGAAACACCATATATTTT
CDR3 protein: CASSFGSGNTIYF
D gene: -
J gene: TRBJ1-3
clone size: many
V gene: TRBV7-9

CDR3 DNA: TGCAGTTCTGCGGCCCCCGTCACAGATACGCAGTATTTT
CDR3 protein: CSSAAPVTDTQYF
D gene: -
J gene: TRBJ2-3
clone size: many
V gene: TRBV20-1

CDR3 DNA: TGTGCCAGCAGCCCTCAGGACCACAACGAGCAGTACTTC
CDR3 protein: CASSPQDHNEQYF
D gene: -
J gene: TRBJ2-7
clone size: many
V gene: TRBV7-9

CDR3 DNA: TGTGCCAGCAGTCTGACTAGCCCGAAGGCTAACAATGAGCAGTTCTTC
CDR3 protein: CASSLTSPKANNEQFF
D gene: TRBD2
J gene: TRBJ2-1
clone size: many
V gene: TRBV27

CDR3 DNA: TGTGCCAGCAGCTTAGTCACTAGCGGGGGTACTTACTACGAGCAGTACTTC
CDR3 protein: CASSLVTSGGTYYEQYF
D gene: TRBD2
J gene: TRBJ2-7
clone size: few
V gene: TRBV11-2

CDR3 DNA: TGTGCCAGCAGCCCGCGGACAGGGTCGAACACTGAAGCTTTCTTT
CDR3 protein: CASSPRTGSNTEAFF
D gene: TRBD1
J gene: TRBJ1-1
clone size: few
V gene: TRBV7-9

CDR3 DNA: TGTGCCAGCAGTTCCCGAGGGCGACAGGGAAGGCGAACCGGGGAGCTGTTTTTT
CDR3 protein: CASSSRGRQGRRTGELFF
D gene: TRBD1
J gene: TRBJ2-2
clone size: -
V gene: TRBV12-3/TRBV12-4

CDR3 DNA: TGTGCCAGCAGCCTTGTTGGAGCGGGAGGGAGGGATACGCAGTATTTT
CDR3 protein: CASSLVGAGGRDTQYF
D gene: TRBD2
J gene: TRBJ2-3
clone size: many
V gene: TRBV7-6

CDR3 DNA: TGTGCCAGCAGTCCCTGGGGCAGGGGAGATTCACCCCTCCACTTT
CDR3 protein: CASSPWGRGDSPLHF
D gene: -
J gene: TRBJ1-6
clone size: few
V gene: TRBV27

CDR3 DNA: TGTGCCAGCAGTTTACGTCGTAGGGGACCCATCTCTGGGGCCAACGTCCTGACTTTC
CDR3 protein: CASSLRRRGPISGANVLTF
D gene: -
J gene: TRBJ2-6
clone size: few
V gene: TRBV28

CDR3 DNA: TGTGCCAGCAGCCCCGAATACAATCAGCCCCAGCATTTT
CDR3 protein: CASSPEYNQPQHF
D gene: -
J gene: TRBJ1-5
clone size: -
V gene: TRBV6-2/TRBV6-3

CDR3 DNA: TGCAGTGCTAGACCGACAGGGAGCTCCGAGCAGTACTTC
CDR3 protein: CSARPTGSSEQYF
D gene: TRBD1
J gene: TRBJ2-7
clone size: few
V gene: TRBV20-1

CDR3 DNA: TGTGCCAGCAGCTTATCCACTTCGCACTACGAGCAGTACTTC
CDR3 protein: CASSLSTSHYEQYF
D gene: -
J gene: TRBJ2-7
clone size: -
V gene: TRBV7-9

CDR3 DNA: TGTGCCAGCTCACCATCTACAGGGATGGGAGTACTCGGGGAGCTGTTTTTT
CDR3 protein: CASSPSTGMGVLGELFF
D gene: -
J gene: TRBJ2-2
clone size: -
V gene: TRBV18

CDR3 DNA: TGTGCCAGCAGCAACCCTAAGGGGGGGGTCCCCTACAATGAGCAGTTCTTC
CDR3 protein: CASSNPKGGVPYNEQFF
D gene: -
J gene: TRBJ2-1
clone size: -
V gene: TRBV9

CDR3 DNA: TGCGCCAGCAGCCCCCTAAATAGCGGGGAATCCCAAGAGACCCAGTACTTC
CDR3 protein: CASSPLNSGESQETQYF
D gene: TRBD2
J gene: TRBJ2-5
clone size: many
V gene: TRBV5-1

CDR3 DNA: TGTGCCAGCAGCCTTTTATCTGATACGCAGTATTTT
CDR3 protein: CASSLLSDTQYF
D gene: -
J gene: TRBJ2-3
clone size: -
V gene: TRBV5-5

CDR3 DNA: TGTGCCAGCAGCCTATTCGGACAAAGCTCTGGGGCCAACGTCCTGACTTTC
CDR3 protein: CASSLFGQSSGANVLTF
D gene: -
J gene: TRBJ2-6
clone size: few
V gene: TRBV3-1

CDR3 DNA: TGTGCCAGCAGTGACAGGGGGCTACGCACAGATACGCAGTATTTT
CDR3 protein: CASSDRGLRTDTQYF
D gene: TRBD1
J gene: TRBJ2-3
clone size: -
V gene: TRBV2

CDR3 DNA: TGTGCCAGCATTTACGACAGGGGTGGCGGGGAGCTGTTTTTT
CDR3 protein: CASIYDRGGGELFF
D gene: TRBD1
J gene: TRBJ2-2
clone size: few
V gene: TRBV28

CDR3 DNA: TGTGCCAGCAGCCCCCCCGGGACAGGGCACACCGGGGAGCTGTTTTTT
CDR3 protein: CASSPPGTGHTGELFF
D gene: TRBD1
J gene: TRBJ2-2
clone size: many
V gene: TRBV9

CDR3 DNA: TGTGCCAGCAGCCAAGCTCAGAGCGAGGGGGCATCCTACGAGCAGTACTTC
CDR3 protein: CASSQAQSEGASYEQYF
D gene: TRBD1
J gene: TRBJ2-7
clone size: few
V gene: TRBV4-2

CDR3 DNA: TGTGCCAGCAGCACCGCTTCCTGGGGACTAGCGGGAACCGGGAGGGACAATGAGCAGTTCTTC
CDR3 protein: CASSTASWGLAGTGRDNEQFF
D gene: TRBD2
J gene: TRBJ2-1
clone size: -
V gene: TRBV9

CDR3 DNA: TGTGCTAGTGGGGCAGGACAGCCCCAGCATTTT
CDR3 protein: CASGAGQPQHF
D gene: -
J gene: TRBJ1-5
clone size: -
V gene: TRBV12-5

CDR3 DNA: TGCGCCAGCAGCCAATCACGGACAGGCGTTTACGAAAAACTGTTTTTT
CDR3 protein: CASSQSRTGVYEKLFF
D gene: TRBD1
J gene: TRBJ1-4
clone size: few
V gene: TRBV4-3

CDR3 DNA: TGCGCCAGCAGCCAGGCGACAGAGAACACTGAAGCTTTCTTT
CDR3 protein: CASSQATENTEAFF
D gene: -
J gene: TRBJ1-1
clone size: few
V gene: TRBV4-3

CDR3 DNA: TGTGCCGTTCGGGGTGTAAAATTTTCTGGAAACACCATATATTTT
CDR3 protein: CAVRGVKFSGNTIYF
D gene: -
J gene: TRBJ1-3
clone size: -
V gene: TRBV7-9

CDR3 DNA: TGCAGTGCTAGTGTGCAGGGCGCCCAGCCCCAGCATTTT
CDR3 protein: CSASVQGAQPQHF
D gene: -
J gene: TRBJ1-5
clone size: -
V gene: TRBV20-1

CDR3 DNA: TGTGCCACTCACGAATACCAGGGCACTGAAGCTTTCTTT
CDR3 protein: CATHEYQGTEAFF
D gene: -
J gene: TRBJ1-1
clone size: few
V gene: TRBV18

CDR3 DNA: TGTGCCAGTAGTATAGCTCAGGCCTACGAGCAGTACTTC
CDR3 protein: CASSIAQAYEQYF
D gene: -
J gene: TRBJ2-7
clone size: -
V gene: TRBV19

CDR3 DNA: TGTGCCAGCAGTTACAAGTCGGGAGAGGCCAACGTCCTGACTTTC
CDR3 protein: CASSYKSGEANVLTF
D gene: -
J gene: TRBJ2-6
clone size: few
V gene: TRBV6-5

CDR3 DNA: TGCAGCGTTGATCCCTACAATGAGCAGTTCTTC
CDR3 protein: CSVDPYNEQFF
D gene: -
J gene: TRBJ2-1
clone size: many
V gene: TRBV29-1

CDR3 DNA: TGTGCCAGCAAGAGGACAGGGGCGACTAATGAAAAACTGTTTTTT
CDR3 protein: CASKRTGATNEKLFF
D gene: TRBD1
J gene: TRBJ1-4
clone size: -
V gene: TRBV2

CDR3 DNA: TGTGCCAGCAGGAAACCGGGACAGAGAACTAACTATGGCTACACCTTC
CDR3 protein: CASRKPGQRTNYGYTF
D gene: TRBD1
J gene: TRBJ1-2
clone size: -
V gene: TRBV2

CDR3 DNA: TGTGCTAGTGGTTTGGTGGCTAGCGGATACGAGCAGTACTTC
CDR3 protein: CASGLVASGYEQYF
D gene: TRBD2
J gene: TRBJ2-7
clone size: many
V gene: TRBV12-5

CDR3 DNA: TGTGCCAGCAGCGTAGCACAGGGGGCCACTGAAGCTTTCTTT
CDR3 protein: CASSVAQGATEAFF
D gene: TRBD1
J gene: TRBJ1-1
clone size: few
V gene: TRBV9

CDR3 DNA: TGTGCCAGCAGCTCGATCGGACAGGGGTATGGCTACACCTTC
CDR3 protein: CASSSIGQGYGYTF
D gene: TRBD1
J gene: TRBJ1-2
clone size: many
V gene: TRBV7-2

CDR3 DNA: TGCAGCGTTAGATTCACAGATACGCAGTATTTT
CDR3 protein: CSVRFTDTQYF
D gene: -
J gene: TRBJ2-3
clone size: -
V gene: TRBV29-1

CDR3 DNA: TGTGCCAGCAGCTTCGAATTTGGAGAGGTCGGCGGAGTCACAGATACGCAGTATTTT
CDR3 protein: CASSFEFGEVGGVTDTQYF
D gene: -
J gene: TRBJ2-3
clone size: few
V gene: TRBV11-2

CDR3 DNA: TGTGCCAGCAGCCCGGGGGAGATGGTGGAGACCCAGTACTTC
CDR3 protein: CASSPGEMVETQYF
D gene: -
J gene: TRBJ2-5
clone size: -
V gene: TRBV6-2/TRBV6-3

CDR3 DNA: TGTGCCAGCAGCTTTGCTGGTTACGAGCAGTACTTC
CDR3 protein: CASSFAGYEQYF
D gene: -
J gene: TRBJ2-7
clone size: -
V gene: TRBV7-2

CDR3 DNA: TGCAGCGTTTTTATCGGGGAGAGCTCCTACAATGAGCAGTTCTTC
CDR3 protein: CSVFIGESSYNEQFF
D gene: -
J gene: TRBJ2-1
clone size: -
V gene: TRBV29-1

CDR3 DNA: TGTGCCAGCAGTTACGGACTAGCGGGGGGCGGGGAGCTGTTTTTT
CDR3 protein: CASSYGLAGGGELFF
D gene: TRBD2
J gene: TRBJ2-2
clone size: -
V gene: TRBV6-5

CDR3 DNA: TGCAGTGCTAACCGGGGACAGGCTAACTATGGCTACACCTTC
CDR3 protein: CSANRGQANYGYTF
D gene: TRBD1
J gene: TRBJ1-2
clone size: -
V gene: TRBV20-1

CDR3 DNA: TGTGCCAGCAGCCCCACAGGGAACTACAATGAGCAGTTCTTC
CDR3 protein: CASSPTGNYNEQFF
D gene: -
J gene: TRBJ2-1
clone size: -
V gene: TRBV11-3

CDR3 DNA: TGTGCCAGCAGCTTCCAGGGGGCATTCACTGAAGCTTTCTTT
CDR3 protein: CASSFQGAFTEAFF
D gene: TRBD1
J gene: TRBJ1-1
clone size: -
V gene: TRBV13

CDR3 DNA: TGTGCCAGCAGCCATCTCGCGACTAGCGGGAGGGCCCTAGATACGCAGTATTTT
CDR3 protein: CASSHLATSGRALDTQYF
D gene: TRBD2
J gene: TRBJ2-3
clone size: few
V gene: TRBV7-2

CDR3 DNA: TGTGCCAGCAGTTACGAGGGGAACACTGAAGCTTTCTTT
CDR3 protein: CASSYEGNTEAFF
D gene: -
J gene: TRBJ1-1
clone size: many
V gene: TRBV6-5

CDR3 DNA: TGTGCCAGCAGCAAAAGAGAGTGGCTAGCGGGGACTTGGGATACGCAGTATTTT
CDR3 protein: CASSKREWLAGTWDTQYF
D gene: -
J gene: TRBJ2-3
clone size: -
V gene: TRBV21-1

CDR3 DNA: TGTGCCAGCAGCCAGGCCATGGTTATGACACAGAATTACAATGAGCAGTTCTTC
CDR3 protein: CASSQAMVMTQNYNEQFF
D gene: -
J gene: TRBJ2-1
clone size: few
V gene: TRBV3-1

CDR3 DNA: TGCAGTGCTAGAGATGGTCTGCGAGACTACGAGCAGTACTTC
CDR3 protein: CSARDGLRDYEQYF
D gene: -
J gene: TRBJ2-7
clone size: many
V gene: TRBV20-1

CDR3 DNA: TGTGCCAGCAGCTTGATGGCAGGGGGCAATCAGCCCCAGCATTTT
CDR3 protein: CASSLMAGGNQPQHF
D gene: -
J gene: TRBJ1-5
clone size: -
V gene: TRBV5-5

CDR3 DNA: TGTGCCAGCAGTTACGAGGGGACTGCGTCCTACGAGCAGTACTTC
CDR3 protein: CASSYEGTASYEQYF
D gene: -
J gene: TRBJ2-7
clone size: few
V gene: TRBV6-2/TRBV6-3

CDR3 DNA: TGTGCCAGCGGTAGCGGGGGGTCCTACAATGAGCAGTTCTTC
CDR3 protein: CASGSGGSYNEQFF
D gene: TRBD2
J gene: TRBJ2-1
clone size: medium-sized
V gene: TRBV27

CDR3 DNA: TGTGCCAGTAAGCGCAGGGACCAAGAGACCCAGTACTTC
CDR3 protein: CASKRRDQETQYF
D gene: -
J gene: TRBJ2-5
clone size: -
V gene: TRBV19

CDR3 DNA: TGCGCCAGCAGTAAACAGGGATTGGGCACAGATACGCAGTATTTT
CDR3 protein: CASSKQGLGTDTQYF
D gene: -
J gene: TRBJ2-3
clone size: few
V gene: TRBV10-1